This is a list of T cell receptor beta chains from one sample in a study of CD4 T cells in relation to SARS-CoV-2 and coronaviruses. Assay used: immunoSEQ multiplex PCR; TCRdb lists only in-frame clones, some missing. The table shows under 65,000 clones, with 86% occurring only once. The specimen sequenced was memory CD4+ T cells from PBMCs. These receptors came from a human donor in good health. CDR3s include the opening cysteine and the closing phenylalanine or tryptophan. The order of the fields is V gene, J gene, clone size, D gene, CDR3 DNA, CDR3 protein. D genes are given only for firm matches. Clone size is shown for a subset of rows, as once, few, many or a class of expanded clone.

v_gene: TRBV6-5; j_gene: TRBJ2-7; abundance: .; d_gene: .; CDR3nt: TGTGCCAGCAGTCTCTCGGGACTGAGTTTCCACGAGCAGTACTTC; CDR3aa: CASSLSGLSFHEQYF
v_gene: TRBV11-2; j_gene: TRBJ2-5; abundance: .; d_gene: .; CDR3nt: TGTGCCAGCAGCTTAGATTTCTGGCTCCCGGGGCAAGAGACCCAGTACTTC; CDR3aa: CASSLDFWLPGQETQYF
v_gene: TRBV5-1; j_gene: TRBJ1-2; abundance: .; d_gene: .; CDR3nt: TGCGCCAGCAGCGTGGGGGCGGGGGCCCGGGATGGCTACACCTTC; CDR3aa: CASSVGAGARDGYTF
v_gene: TRBV18; j_gene: TRBJ2-7; abundance: once; d_gene: .; CDR3nt: TGTGCCAGCTCACCCTTCGGGGGGCCGAGCTCCTACGAGCAGTACTTC; CDR3aa: CASSPFGGPSSYEQYF
v_gene: TRBV23-1; j_gene: TRBJ1-3; abundance: .; d_gene: .; CDR3nt: TGCGCCAGCAGTCAATCGGACAGAGTATCTGGAAACACCATATATTTT; CDR3aa: CASSQSDRVSGNTIYF
v_gene: TRBV25-1; j_gene: TRBJ2-7; abundance: .; d_gene: .; CDR3nt: TGTGCCAGCAGTGAATGGGGCCAGGGCTACGAGCAGTACTTC; CDR3aa: CASSEWGQGYEQYF
v_gene: TRBV5-1; j_gene: TRBJ2-5; abundance: .; d_gene: TRBD1; CDR3nt: TGCGCCAGCAGCAAGCATGACAGGGGGGGAGAAGAGACCCAGTACTTC; CDR3aa: CASSKHDRGGEETQYF
v_gene: TRBV28; j_gene: TRBJ1-1; abundance: .; d_gene: .; CDR3nt: TGTGCCAGCAGTTTATCGGGGGCCAAGAACACTGAAGCTTTCTTT; CDR3aa: CASSLSGAKNTEAFF
v_gene: TRBV28; j_gene: TRBJ1-4; abundance: .; d_gene: .; CDR3nt: TGTGCCAGCAGTACCCGGGGGGGGCCCATTAATGAAAAACTGTTTTTT; CDR3aa: CASSTRGGPINEKLFF
v_gene: TRBV13; j_gene: TRBJ2-7; abundance: .; d_gene: .; CDR3nt: TGTGCCAGCAGCCCGGGGCCCGGCACCTACGAGCAGTACTTC; CDR3aa: CASSPGPGTYEQYF
v_gene: TRBV5-5; j_gene: TRBJ1-1; abundance: .; d_gene: .; CDR3nt: TGTGCCAGCAGCTTGGACTGGGGTGTTGCTTTCTTT; CDR3aa: CASSLDWGVAFF
v_gene: TRBV27; j_gene: TRBJ1-1; abundance: once; d_gene: .; CDR3nt: TGTGCCAGCAGTTTTGTTGTGAACACTGAAGCTTTCTTT; CDR3aa: CASSFVVNTEAFF
v_gene: TRBV6-5; j_gene: TRBJ2-7; abundance: .; d_gene: .; CDR3nt: TGTGCCAGCAGTTACGGTCAGGACCACTACGAGCAGTACTTC; CDR3aa: CASSYGQDHYEQYF
v_gene: TRBV7-6; j_gene: TRBJ2-7; abundance: .; d_gene: TRBD2; CDR3nt: TGTGCCAGCAGCGCTGTGGCAGGGAGCGGGAGTCGGGAGCAGTACTTC; CDR3aa: CASSAVAGSGSREQYF
v_gene: TRBV6-2/TRBV6-3; j_gene: TRBJ2-6; abundance: .; d_gene: .; CDR3nt: TGTGCCAGCAGTTCCCTAGTTAGGGGCGGTCGGAGGGCTGGGGCCAACGTCCTGACTTTC; CDR3aa: CASSSLVRGGRRAGANVLTF
v_gene: TRBV10-1; j_gene: TRBJ1-6; abundance: .; d_gene: .; CDR3nt: TGCGCCAGCAGTGACACCGGCTACCCCCTCCACTTT; CDR3aa: CASSDTGYPLHF
v_gene: TRBV5-1; j_gene: TRBJ1-4; abundance: .; d_gene: .; CDR3nt: TGCGCCAGCAGCTTGGGCATTTCAACTAATGAAAAACTGTTTTTT; CDR3aa: CASSLGISTNEKLFF
v_gene: TRBV6-5; j_gene: TRBJ2-7; abundance: .; d_gene: TRBD2; CDR3nt: TGTGCCAGCAGTTCTCCGGGACTAGGGCACTACGAGCAGTACTTC; CDR3aa: CASSSPGLGHYEQYF
v_gene: TRBV10-3; j_gene: TRBJ2-5; abundance: .; d_gene: .; CDR3nt: TGTGCCATCGCTGACGTATCCCCTGAGACCCAGTACTTC; CDR3aa: CAIADVSPETQYF
v_gene: TRBV11-2; j_gene: TRBJ1-3; abundance: .; d_gene: .; CDR3nt: TGTGCCAGCAGCCCACTGACCTTTACTGGAAACACCATATATTTT; CDR3aa: CASSPLTFTGNTIYF
v_gene: TRBV27; j_gene: TRBJ2-5; abundance: .; d_gene: .; CDR3nt: TGTGCCAGCAGTCGCATGGAGCAAGAGACCCAGTACTTC; CDR3aa: CASSRMEQETQYF
v_gene: TRBV6-5; j_gene: TRBJ1-1; abundance: .; d_gene: TRBD1; CDR3nt: TGTGCCAGCTGGACAGGAAACACTGAAGCTTTCTTT; CDR3aa: CASWTGNTEAFF
v_gene: TRBV27; j_gene: TRBJ2-1; abundance: .; d_gene: TRBD2; CDR3nt: TGTGCCAGCCACGAAGGGGGCGGGAGGGCCCGTGAGCAGTTCTTC; CDR3aa: CASHEGGGRAREQFF
v_gene: TRBV12-3/TRBV12-4; j_gene: TRBJ2-5; abundance: .; d_gene: .; CDR3nt: TGTGCCAGCAGTTTCCTCGGGGAGACCCAGTACTTC; CDR3aa: CASSFLGETQYF
v_gene: TRBV30; j_gene: TRBJ2-1; abundance: .; d_gene: .; CDR3nt: TGTGCCTGGAGTGTGGGAAATGAGCAGTTCTTC; CDR3aa: CAWSVGNEQFF
v_gene: TRBV5-1; j_gene: TRBJ2-3; abundance: .; d_gene: .; CDR3nt: TGCGCCAGCAGCTTTGGCCAAGGGGGGGATACGCAGTATTTT; CDR3aa: CASSFGQGGDTQYF
v_gene: TRBV28; j_gene: TRBJ2-7; abundance: .; d_gene: TRBD2; CDR3nt: TGTGCCAGCACGGTCGGGACTAACATCTACGAGCAGTACTTC; CDR3aa: CASTVGTNIYEQYF
v_gene: TRBV28; j_gene: TRBJ1-1; abundance: .; d_gene: .; CDR3nt: TGTGCCAGCACCCCTTCTCTGACAGGCATCGCTGAAGCTTTCTTT; CDR3aa: CASTPSLTGIAEAFF
v_gene: TRBV20-1; j_gene: TRBJ2-6; abundance: .; d_gene: TRBD2; CDR3nt: TGCAGTGCTAGTGACCCGGGACTAGCGGGATCTGGGGCCAACGTCCTGACTTTC; CDR3aa: CSASDPGLAGSGANVLTF
v_gene: TRBV7-6; j_gene: TRBJ2-3; abundance: .; d_gene: .; CDR3nt: TGTGCCAGCAGCTTAGTAGGCTCGGGCACAGATACGCAGTATTTT; CDR3aa: CASSLVGSGTDTQYF
v_gene: TRBV11-3; j_gene: TRBJ2-2; abundance: .; d_gene: .; CDR3nt: TGTGCCAGCAGCTTACCCCGCTCGGGGAGCTCCACCGGGGAGCTGTTTTTT; CDR3aa: CASSLPRSGSSTGELFF
v_gene: TRBV20-1; j_gene: TRBJ2-7; abundance: .; d_gene: .; CDR3nt: TGCAGTGCTAGTAACCGGGAAAAGCAGTACTTC; CDR3aa: CSASNREKQYF
v_gene: TRBV27; j_gene: TRBJ2-7; abundance: few; d_gene: TRBD2; CDR3nt: TGTGCCAGCAGTTTTCTAGCGGGAGCCTACGAGCAGTACTTC; CDR3aa: CASSFLAGAYEQYF
v_gene: TRBV24-1; j_gene: TRBJ2-7; abundance: .; d_gene: TRBD2; CDR3nt: TGTGCCACCAGTGATTTATTAAGGCCTAGCGGGAGGGATTACTACGAGCAGTACTTC; CDR3aa: CATSDLLRPSGRDYYEQYF
v_gene: TRBV5-4; j_gene: TRBJ2-1; abundance: .; d_gene: .; CDR3nt: TGTGCCAGCAGCCTCGGCGGGGGCCCGAGCTCCTACAATGAGCAGTTCTTC; CDR3aa: CASSLGGGPSSYNEQFF
v_gene: TRBV5-1; j_gene: TRBJ1-4; abundance: .; d_gene: .; CDR3nt: TGCGCCAGCAGATCACAGGGACGTCATCTTGGTGAAAAACTGTTTTTT; CDR3aa: CASRSQGRHLGEKLFF
v_gene: TRBV7-6; j_gene: TRBJ1-2; abundance: .; d_gene: .; CDR3nt: TGTGCCAGCAGCTTAGCACAGGGACAAGGAGGCTACACCTTC; CDR3aa: CASSLAQGQGGYTF
v_gene: TRBV5-1; j_gene: TRBJ2-3; abundance: .; d_gene: TRBD2; CDR3nt: TGCGCCAGCAGCCCCCGGGGGGCGGGAGGGCCGCGTGGCACAGATACGCAGTATTTT; CDR3aa: CASSPRGAGGPRGTDTQYF
v_gene: TRBV2; j_gene: TRBJ2-4; abundance: .; d_gene: .; CDR3nt: TGTGCCAGCATTCAAGGGGCCAAAAACATTCAGTACTTC; CDR3aa: CASIQGAKNIQYF
v_gene: TRBV6-1; j_gene: TRBJ2-7; abundance: .; d_gene: TRBD1; CDR3nt: TGTGCCAGCAAGCTAGGGACAGGGTTAGGCGAGCAGTACTTC; CDR3aa: CASKLGTGLGEQYF